This T cell receptor (beta chain) originates from a study of CD4+ T cells in melanoma. A word on this clone: What it binds is unknown.

V lost 2 bases and J lost 8; bases outside the gene matches: 6. Germline CDR1 reads SNHLY; CDR2 reads FYNNEI. CDR3 length: 15 residues. Sequenced by immunoSEQ multiplex PCR; TCRdb stores in-frame clones only, minus some. The sample records about 140,000 clones, 80% to 95% being singletons. Study-level results: In melanoma, neoantigen-specific CD4+ T cells reportedly differed in differentiation state. CD8+ T cell, macrophage and B cell function reportedly correlated with neoantigen-specific CD4+ T cells.

The chain links TRBV2 to TRBJ2-1; TRBD2 matches at 10 bases. The receptor comes from a human donor with melanoma. As DNA, the CDR3 is TGTGCCAGCAGTGAAAATAGCGGGGGGCCGTATGAGCAGTTCTTC. This translates into CASSENSGGPYEQFF. Looking up the rest from reference TRBV2 and TRBJ2-1 gives the full variable domain: EPEVTQTPSHQVTQMGQEVILRCVPISNHLYFYWYRQILGQKVEFLVSFYNNEISEKSEIFDDQFSVERPDGSNFTLKIRSTKLEDSAMYFCASSENSGGPYEQFFGPGTRLTVL.